This is a list of T cell receptor beta chains from one sample in a study of T-cell reconstitution after alpha-beta-depleted transplantation in children. Each CDR3 protein is one row after TCRdb ran MiXCR on the PCR reads. The sample lists 200,000 to 250,000 distinct CDR3 sequences; 20% to 30% were seen once. This sample comprised PBMCs, mostly from graft donor cells, obtained 360 days after TCRalphabeta/CD19-depleted stem cell transplant. The receptor source for this set is a female patient aged 2-10 years who had a stem cell transplant for congenital amegakaryocytic thrombocytopenia, so the T cells may come from the graft donor. Each CDR3 is given with its conserved first and last residue. The D gene is left open where the match is weak. The size entry is marked missing in some rows and otherwise reads once, few, many or a size class.

size	D	V	J	DNA	CDR3
few	TRBD1	TRBV4-1	TRBJ2-1	TGCGCCAGCAGCGGGGACAGGGATGAGCAGTTCTTC	CASSGDRDEQFF
NA	TRBD1	TRBV18	TRBJ1-1	TGTGCCAGCTCACCAGGGACAGACGTCTTTGGGGCTTTCTTT	CASSPGTDVFGAFF
NA	NA	TRBV20-1	TRBJ2-3	TGCAGTGAACGACTGGGAACCACAGATACGCAGTATTTT	CSERLGTTDTQYF
few	NA	TRBV3-1	TRBJ1-1	TGTGCCAGCAGCCAAGCATACGGATCCCAGACTGAAGCTTTCTTT	CASSQAYGSQTEAFF
few	TRBD2	TRBV6-1	TRBJ2-3	TGTGCCAGCAGCTCTTGGACTAGCGGCAGCACAGATACGCAGTATTTT	CASSSWTSGSTDTQYF
many	NA	TRBV4-2	TRBJ1-3	TGTGCCAGCAGCCAAGTATCAGGGCCTGGAAACACCATATATTTT	CASSQVSGPGNTIYF
NA	TRBD2	TRBV5-1	TRBJ2-4	TGCGCCAGCAGCAACCCCGGGACTAGCGATTTTCCCATTCAGTACTTC	CASSNPGTSDFPIQYF
NA	NA	TRBV18	TRBJ2-5	TGTGCCAGCTCACCGGCTAGCGCGGAGACCCAGTACTTC	CASSPASAETQYF
few	NA	TRBV28	TRBJ2-7	TGTGCCAGCAGTCCCCAGAACTACGAGCAGTACTTC	CASSPQNYEQYF
many	NA	TRBV3-1	TRBJ2-7	TGTGCCAGCAGCCAAGACTTCGGAACCGAGCAGTACTTC	CASSQDFGTEQYF
NA	NA	TRBV2	TRBJ2-5	TGTGCCGGAAGGCCCACCCGCGGGGAAGGTGAAGAGACCCAGTACTTC	CAGRPTRGEGEETQYF
NA	TRBD2	TRBV12-3/TRBV12-4	TRBJ2-4	TGTGCCAGCAGACGCGGGAGTCGGGCCAAAAACATTCAGTACTTC	CASRRGSRAKNIQYF
NA	NA	TRBV5-4	TRBJ2-1	TGTGCCAGCAGCTTGTTACTGGTCAGCTCCTACAATGAGCAGTTCTTC	CASSLLLVSSYNEQFF
NA	NA	TRBV30	TRBJ2-3	TGTGCCTGGAGAGATCCGGGATACACAGATACGCAGTATTTT	CAWRDPGYTDTQYF
NA	NA	TRBV7-8	TRBJ2-3	TGTGCCAGCAGCTTATTGCCAGATACGCAGTATTTT	CASSLLPDTQYF
NA	TRBD2	TRBV5-1	TRBJ2-3	TGCGCCAGCAGCTTGGTACTAGCGGGAGGGACAAGCACAGATACGCAGTATTTT	CASSLVLAGGTSTDTQYF
NA	NA	TRBV27	TRBJ2-1	TGTGCCAGCGTAGCCTCATGGGACCTATCCTACAATGAGCAGTTCTTC	CASVASWDLSYNEQFF
few	NA	TRBV2	TRBJ1-5	TGTGCCAGCAGTGGGATAGGGAGAGATCAGCCCCAGCATTTT	CASSGIGRDQPQHF
many	NA	TRBV28	TRBJ1-2	TGTGCCAGCGCGAATACCGTGACAGGTTCTCTTGGCTACACCTTC	CASANTVTGSLGYTF
NA	NA	TRBV6-2/TRBV6-3	TRBJ1-1	TGTGCCAGCAGCTCCTTTATGAACACTGAAGCTTTCTTT	CASSSFMNTEAFF
few	NA	TRBV10-3	TRBJ1-3	TGTGCCATCAGCCGGGCTGGAAACACCATATATTTT	CAISRAGNTIYF
NA	TRBD2	TRBV7-2	TRBJ2-2	TGTGCCAGCAGCCTACTAGGGAGGGCTGGAACCGGGGAGCTGTTTTTT	CASSLLGRAGTGELFF
NA	NA	TRBV7-2	TRBJ2-3	TGTGCCAGCAGCACACGGGCAGATACGCAGTATTTT	CASSTRADTQYF
NA	NA	TRBV20-1	TRBJ1-4	TGCAGTGCTAGATCCGATGCAACTAATGAAAAACTGTTTTTT	CSARSDATNEKLFF
NA	TRBD1	TRBV5-1	TRBJ2-7	TGCGCCAGCAGCTTGGAAGGGACAGGGGAATTTTGGGCCTACGAGCAGTACTTC	CASSLEGTGEFWAYEQYF
NA	NA	TRBV5-4	TRBJ2-7	TGTGCCAGCAGCTTAGAGGGGGGCCTAGCCTCCTACGAGCAGTACTTC	CASSLEGGLASYEQYF
few	NA	TRBV3-1	TRBJ2-7	TGTGCCAGCAGCCAAGGTTTCGGGAGCTCCTACGAGCAGTACTTC	CASSQGFGSSYEQYF
NA	TRBD1	TRBV15	TRBJ1-5	TGTGCCACCAGCCCGGACAGGGTCAATCAGCCCCAGCATTTT	CATSPDRVNQPQHF
many	TRBD2	TRBV3-1	TRBJ2-3	TGTGCCAGCAGCGGACTAGCGGGAGGGTTCACAGATACGCAGTATTTT	CASSGLAGGFTDTQYF
few	TRBD2	TRBV29-1	TRBJ2-3	TGCAGCGTTGAAGGGATACTAGCGGTTGGGGATACGCAGTATTTT	CSVEGILAVGDTQYF
few	TRBD2	TRBV27	TRBJ2-1	TGTGCCAGCAGTTCAGGGACTAGCGGGAGTTCTGAGCAGTTCTTC	CASSSGTSGSSEQFF
NA	TRBD1	TRBV2	TRBJ2-3	TGTGCCAGGACCAGGGGGCTGGGCACAGATACGCAGTATTTT	CARTRGLGTDTQYF
few	NA	TRBV29-1	TRBJ1-2	TGCAGCGTTGGGTCAGGTGCCTATGGCTACACCTTC	CSVGSGAYGYTF
many	NA	TRBV12-3/TRBV12-4	TRBJ1-5	TGTGCCAGCGCAGACACCGGTCAGCCCCAGCATTTT	CASADTGQPQHF
NA	NA	TRBV29-1	TRBJ1-2	TGCAGCGCTATCTTTCCCCGGGAAATCGCCTATGGCTACACCTTC	CSAIFPREIAYGYTF
NA	NA	TRBV6-2/TRBV6-3	TRBJ2-7	TGTGCCAGCAGTTACTCGTCTAGCGCAAGCTACGAGCAGTACTTC	CASSYSSSASYEQYF
NA	TRBD2	TRBV2	TRBJ2-7	TGTGCCAGCAGTGCGCGGACTAGCGCGTACTCCTACGAGCAGTACTTC	CASSARTSAYSYEQYF
few	NA	TRBV28	TRBJ1-5	TGTGCCAGCAGTTTACAGGGTAGGAGGGATCAGCCCCAGCATTTT	CASSLQGRRDQPQHF
NA	NA	TRBV20-1	TRBJ2-3	TGCAGTGCGCTAGCGATACACACAGATACGCAGTATTTT	CSALAIHTDTQYF
many	TRBD2	TRBV12-3/TRBV12-4	TRBJ2-7	TGTGCCAGCAGTTTAGTCCCCTCGACTAGCGGGAGAGCCGAGCAGTACTTC	CASSLVPSTSGRAEQYF
many	TRBD1	TRBV15	TRBJ1-2	TGTGCCACCAGGAGTAGACAGGGTACCTATGGCTACACCTTC	CATRSRQGTYGYTF
few	TRBD2	TRBV20-1	TRBJ2-3	TGCAGTGTATGGACTAGCGGGTCGGATACGCAGTATTTT	CSVWTSGSDTQYF